Listed here are 2 T cell receptor beta chains from one sample, sequenced in a study of cytomegalovirus exposure and HLA in healthy donors. The PCR had 60 Vbeta and 13 Jbeta primers. Profiling relied on immunoSEQ multiplex PCR, and the TCRdb table lists in-frame clones only, not all of them. The sample comprises about 130,000 clones, approximately 86% of which are singletons, and more than 1.5% rests with the top ten. Sequencing was carried out using PBMCs. These receptors were taken from a boy aged 5-17 years in good health and CMV-seronegative.

V gene TRBV29-1 combines with J gene TRBJ2-3, with D maybe TRBD1 (5 bases). There are 14 residues in the CDR3. V was cut by 4 bases and J by 0 bases, with 11 bases left in between. The germline V gene has CDR1 SQVTM and CDR2 ANQGSEA. The CDR3 spells CSVGPGLSTDTQYF. The CDR3 nucleotides are TGCAGCGTTGGCCCAGGGCTTAGCACAGATACGCAGTATTTT.

CDR3 coding DNA: TGTGCCAGTAGGGACTCAGGATACTACGAGCAGTACTTC. This gives the protein CASRDSGYYEQYF. The J gene is TRBJ2-7, the V gene TRBV19; a possible D gene is TRBD2 (5 bases). The ends were cut back, 6 bases at V and 3 bases at J, with 12 bases in the middle. Germline CDR1 is LNHDA and CDR2 is SQIVND (reference sequence). This CDR3 has 13 residues.